This T cell receptor (beta chain) was documented in a study of shared clonotypes between healthy human individuals. CD45RO negativity and positive selection for CCR7 defined naive CD8 cells, a population that excluded terminally differentiated effector memory CD45RA+ cells. The V gene lost 4 bases and the J gene lost 5 bases, with 12 bases spanning the gap. The CDR3 is 13 residues long. Germline CDR1 reads SGDLS; CDR2 reads YYNGEE. Only in-frame clones appear in the TCRdb table, and some are missing; sequencing was by immunoSEQ multiplex PCR. The repertoire has about 2.1 million clones, over 85% of them found once; the top ten carry approximately 1.7%.

The specimen sequenced was naive CD8+ T cells from PBMCs. The rearrangement joins TRBV9 to TRBJ1-1; unclear D gene. This receptor was taken from a man between 18 and 35 years old in good health. Some clones in this sample may be carry-over from other donors' samples. In DNA form, the CDR3 reads TGTGCCAGCAGCACAAGGGTTGCGACTGAAGCTTTCTTT. Protein: CASSTRVATEAFF.